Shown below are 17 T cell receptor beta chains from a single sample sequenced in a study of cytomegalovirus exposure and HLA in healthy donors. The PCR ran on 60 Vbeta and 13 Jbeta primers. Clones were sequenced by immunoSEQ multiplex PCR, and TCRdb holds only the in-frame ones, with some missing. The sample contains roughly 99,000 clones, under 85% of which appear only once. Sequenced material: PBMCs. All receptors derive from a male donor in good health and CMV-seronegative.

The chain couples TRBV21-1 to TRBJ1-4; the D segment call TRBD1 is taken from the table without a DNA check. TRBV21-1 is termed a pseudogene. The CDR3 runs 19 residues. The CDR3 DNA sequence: TGTGCCAGCAGCAAGGGGCGGACAGGGGATTTATGGACTAATGAAAAACTGTTTTTT. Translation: CASSKGRTGDLWTNEKLFF.

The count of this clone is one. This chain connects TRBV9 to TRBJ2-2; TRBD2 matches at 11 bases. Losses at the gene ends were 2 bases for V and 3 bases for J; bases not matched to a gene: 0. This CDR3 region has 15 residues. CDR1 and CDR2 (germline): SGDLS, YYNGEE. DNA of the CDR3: TGTGCCAGCAGCGTTAGCGGGAGGGACACCGGGGAGCTGTTTTTT. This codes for CASSVSGRDTGELFF. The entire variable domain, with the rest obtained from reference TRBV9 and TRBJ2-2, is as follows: DSGVTQTPKHLITATGQRVTLRCSPRSGDLSVYWYQQSLDQGLQFLIQYYNGEERAKGNILERFSAQQFPDLHSELNLSSLELGDSALYFCASSVSGRDTGELFFGEGSRLTVL.

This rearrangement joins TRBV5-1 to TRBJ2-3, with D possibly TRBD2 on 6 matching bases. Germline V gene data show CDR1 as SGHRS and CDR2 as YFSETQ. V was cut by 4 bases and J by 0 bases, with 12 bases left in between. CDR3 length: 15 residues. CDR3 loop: CASSILATSTDTQYF. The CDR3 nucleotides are TGCGCCAGCAGCATACTAGCCACGAGCACAGATACGCAGTATTTT.

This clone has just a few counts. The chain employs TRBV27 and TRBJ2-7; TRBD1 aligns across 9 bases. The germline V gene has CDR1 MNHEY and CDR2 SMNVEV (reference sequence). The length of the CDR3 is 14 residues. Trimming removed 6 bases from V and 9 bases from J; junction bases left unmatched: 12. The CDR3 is CASRWTGADSRQYF. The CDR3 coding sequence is TGTGCCAGCAGATGGACAGGGGCGGATTCTAGGCAGTACTTC.

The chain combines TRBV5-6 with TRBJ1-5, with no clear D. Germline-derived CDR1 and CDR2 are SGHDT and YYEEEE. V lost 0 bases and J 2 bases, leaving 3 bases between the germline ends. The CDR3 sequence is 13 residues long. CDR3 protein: CASSLAGNQPQHF. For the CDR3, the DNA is TGTGCCAGCAGCTTGGCTGGCAATCAGCCCCAGCATTTT.

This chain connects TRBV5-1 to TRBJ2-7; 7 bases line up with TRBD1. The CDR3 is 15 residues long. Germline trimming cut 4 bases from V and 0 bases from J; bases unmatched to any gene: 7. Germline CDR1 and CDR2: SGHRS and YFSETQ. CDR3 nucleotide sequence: TGCGCCAGCAGCCAACCGGACAGGAGCTCCTACGAGCAGTACTTC. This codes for CASSQPDRSSYEQYF. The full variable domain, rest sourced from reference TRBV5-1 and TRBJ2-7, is KAGVTQTPRYLIKTRGQQVTLSCSPISGHRSVSWYQQTPGQGLQFLFEYFSETQRNKGNFPGRFSGRQFSNSRSEMNVSTLELGDSALYLCASSQPDRSSYEQYFGPGTRLTVT.

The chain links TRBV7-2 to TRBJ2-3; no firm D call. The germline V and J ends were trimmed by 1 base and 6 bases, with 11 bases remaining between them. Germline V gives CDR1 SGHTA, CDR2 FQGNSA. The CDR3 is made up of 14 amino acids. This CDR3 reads CASSLVSIGDTQYF. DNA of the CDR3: TGTGCCAGCAGCTTAGTTAGTATCGGGGATACGCAGTATTTT.

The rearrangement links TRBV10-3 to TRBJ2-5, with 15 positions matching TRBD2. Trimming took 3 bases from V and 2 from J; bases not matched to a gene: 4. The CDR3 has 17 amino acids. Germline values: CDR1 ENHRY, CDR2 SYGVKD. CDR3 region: CAISDSGLAGGQETQYF. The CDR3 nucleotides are TGTGCCATCAGTGATTCGGGACTAGCGGGAGGACAAGAGACCCAGTACTTC.

The CDR3 bases are TGTGCCAGCAGTTACCCCCCTTTATCTGGAAACACCATATATTTT. This gives the protein CASSYPPLSGNTIYF. This chain connects TRBV6-6 to TRBJ1-3; no definite D call. The CDR3 covers 15 residues. Germline CDR1 and CDR2: MNHNY and SVGAGI (reference sequence). Trimming pared 2 bases from V and 1 base from J, leaving 9 bases between.

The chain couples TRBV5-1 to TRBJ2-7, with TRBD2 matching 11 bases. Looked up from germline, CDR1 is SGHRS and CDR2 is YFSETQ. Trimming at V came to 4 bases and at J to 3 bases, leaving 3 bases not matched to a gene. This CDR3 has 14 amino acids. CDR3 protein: CASSGGLADYEQYF. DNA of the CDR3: TGCGCCAGCAGCGGGGGACTAGCGGACTACGAGCAGTACTTC.

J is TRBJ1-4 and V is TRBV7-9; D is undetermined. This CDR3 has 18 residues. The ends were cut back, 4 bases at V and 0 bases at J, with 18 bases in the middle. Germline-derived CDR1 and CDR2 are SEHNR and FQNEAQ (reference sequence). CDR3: CASSYDPGFSTTNEKLFF. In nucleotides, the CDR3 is TGTGCCAGCAGCTACGACCCCGGGTTTAGTACAACTAATGAAAAACTGTTTTTT.

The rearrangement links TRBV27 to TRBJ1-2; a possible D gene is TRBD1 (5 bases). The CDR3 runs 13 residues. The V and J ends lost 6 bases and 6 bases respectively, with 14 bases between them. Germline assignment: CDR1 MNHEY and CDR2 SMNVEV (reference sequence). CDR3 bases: TGTGCCAGCAGGAAAAGGGGCGGAGATGGCTACACCTTC. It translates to CASRKRGGDGYTF.

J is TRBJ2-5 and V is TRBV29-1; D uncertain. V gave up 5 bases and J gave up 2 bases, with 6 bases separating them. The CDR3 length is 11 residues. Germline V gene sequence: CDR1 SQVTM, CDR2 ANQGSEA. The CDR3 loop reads CSVPKQETQYF. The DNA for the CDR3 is TGCAGCGTTCCAAAACAAGAGACCCAGTACTTC.

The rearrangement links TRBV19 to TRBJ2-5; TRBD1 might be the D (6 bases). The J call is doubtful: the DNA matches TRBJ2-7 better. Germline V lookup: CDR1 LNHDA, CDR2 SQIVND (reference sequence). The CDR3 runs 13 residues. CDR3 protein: CASGKTQGYEQYF. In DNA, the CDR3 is TGTGCCAGTGGTAAGACACAGGGCTACGAGCAGTACTTC.

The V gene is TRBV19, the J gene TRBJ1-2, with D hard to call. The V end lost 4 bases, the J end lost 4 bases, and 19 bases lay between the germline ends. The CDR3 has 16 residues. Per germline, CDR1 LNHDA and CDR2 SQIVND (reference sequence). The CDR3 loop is CASSNNIGLVTYGYTF. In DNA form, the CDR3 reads TGTGCCAGTAGTAATAATATCGGGTTGGTCACCTATGGCTACACCTTC.

The CDR3 loop reads CASSLDLTRTNTGELFF. CDR3 nucleotides: TGTGCCAGCAGCTTAGATTTGACTAGAACGAACACCGGGGAGCTGTTTTTT. The chain has TRBV7-6 and TRBJ2-2; tentatively, D is TRBD2 (6 bases). Germline V gene sequence: CDR1 SGHVS, CDR2 FNYEAQ. The CDR3 sequence is 17 residues long. The V and J ends lost 1 base and 0 bases respectively, with 12 bases between them.

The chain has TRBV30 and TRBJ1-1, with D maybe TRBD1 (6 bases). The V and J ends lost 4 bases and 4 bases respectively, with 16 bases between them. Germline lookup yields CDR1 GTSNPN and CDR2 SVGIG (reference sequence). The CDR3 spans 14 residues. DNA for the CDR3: TGTGCCTGGACCCATCCCCCAGGGGCCACTGAAGCTTTCTTT. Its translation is CAWTHPPGATEAFF.